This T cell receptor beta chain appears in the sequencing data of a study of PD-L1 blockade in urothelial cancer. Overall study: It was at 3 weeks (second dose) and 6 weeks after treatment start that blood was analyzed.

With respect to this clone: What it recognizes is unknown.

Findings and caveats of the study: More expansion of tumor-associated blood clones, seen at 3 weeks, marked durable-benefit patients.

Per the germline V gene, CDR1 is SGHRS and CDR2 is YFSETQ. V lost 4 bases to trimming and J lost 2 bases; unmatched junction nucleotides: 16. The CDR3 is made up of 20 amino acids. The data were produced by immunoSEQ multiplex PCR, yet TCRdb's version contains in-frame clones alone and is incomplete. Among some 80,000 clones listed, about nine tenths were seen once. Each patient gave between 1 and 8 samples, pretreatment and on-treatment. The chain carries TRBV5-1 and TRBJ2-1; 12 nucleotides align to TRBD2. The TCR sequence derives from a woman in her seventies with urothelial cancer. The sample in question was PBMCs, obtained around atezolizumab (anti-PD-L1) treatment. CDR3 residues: CASSANPGTRLAGAYNEQFF. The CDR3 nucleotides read TGCGCCAGCAGCGCGAATCCCGGGACTAGACTAGCGGGGGCCTACAATGAGCAGTTCTTC.